The clone carrying this T cell receptor (beta chain) was counted only a few times. This CDR3 spans 11 amino acids. Per the germline V gene, CDR1 is SNHLY and CDR2 is FYNNEI. The V end was cut by 9 bases, the J end by 3 bases, with 9 bases between. Regarding time point: longitudinal time-point 3. Healthy control participants comprised blood bank volunteers in Maryland, USA. The unsorted libraries were produced from 2 million PBMCs held at -80 C. These data originate in a study of neurological immune-mediated disorders. By 5'RACE with 10-nucleotide random UMIs, the cDNA was made. One entry per CDR3 protein, called by TCRdb with MiXCR from the 5' RACE reads. The repertoire holds roughly 53,000 distinct CDR3 sequences, approximately 8.4% seen once, with 1.9% in the top ten.

Sequencing was performed on PBMCs. The clonotype was recovered from a woman aged 40 to 49 in good health. The rearrangement joins TRBV2 to TRBJ2-7; unclear D gene. CDR3 bases: TGTGCCAGTACAGAGAACTACGAGCAGTACTTC. Encoded protein: CASTENYEQYF.